The 17 T cell receptor beta chains listed next were all sequenced from one sample in a study of monozygotic twins with inflammatory bowel disease. From its re-call of the 5' RACE reads, TCRdb lists each CDR3 protein once, without DNA. The table lists roughly 100,000 distinct CDR3 sequences, with approximately 1.8% in the top ten. What was sequenced was blood. The origin of the receptors is a human donor with ulcerative colitis or Crohn's disease, or a healthy co-twin of an affected twin (not recorded which).

The genes are TRBV12-3 or TRBV12-4 and TRBJ2-2. The CDR3 loop spans 13 amino acids. Here the CDR3 reads CASSLGETGELFF.

The chain combines TRBV15 with TRBJ2-3; without DNA, the TCRdb call of TRBD1 cannot be checked. CDR3 length: 14 residues. Looked up from germline, CDR1 is LNHNV and CDR2 is YYDKDF (reference sequence). CDR3 protein: CATSRGGGTDTQYF.

The gene calls are TRBV12-3 or TRBV12-4 and TRBJ2-1; the D call of TRBD2 rests on TCRdb alone, since no DNA is present to check it. This CDR3 contains 16 residues. The CDR3: CASSFKTAGSYNEQFF.

V gene TRBV4-2 combines with J gene TRBJ2-1; TCRdb calls TRBD2, which cannot be checked without DNA. CDR3 length: 18 residues. The germline gives CDR1 LGHNA, CDR2 YNFKEQ. The CDR3 sequence is CASSQEPTVPGFYNEQFF.

The V call is TRBV7-2, the J call TRBJ2-4; with no DNA, the TCRdb D assignment of TRBD1 cannot be verified. Looked up from germline, CDR1 is SGHTA and CDR2 is FQGNSA. The CDR3 totals 17 residues. The CDR3: CASSLDGTGFAKNIQYF.

The chain uses TRBV12-3 or TRBV12-4 and TRBJ2-2; TCRdb outputs TRBD2, but without DNA this stays unchecked. The length of the CDR3 is 20 residues. CDR3 in amino acids: CASNINEATGTSGNTGELFF.

The CDR3 spells CASSLEEGQGLFF. The chain has TRBV5-1 and TRBJ1-4; absent DNA, TCRdb's TRBD1 call cannot be checked. This CDR3 contains 13 residues. Germline loops: CDR1 SGHRS, CDR2 YFSETQ.

V gene TRBV12-3 or TRBV12-4 combines with J gene TRBJ2-7; absent DNA, TCRdb's TRBD1 call cannot be checked. This CDR3 is built from 14 residues. Here the CDR3 reads CASSFEQGRYEQYF.

The V call is TRBV6-4, the J call TRBJ2-2; TCRdb lists TRBD1, though no DNA is available to test this call. Looked up from germline, CDR1 is MRHNA and CDR2 is SNTAGT. The CDR3 has 13 residues. The CDR3 region is CASRTGATGELFF.

The chain is built from TRBV20-1 and TRBJ1-6. CDR1 is DFQATT and CDR2 is SNEGSKA in the germline V gene (reference sequence). The CDR3 sequence is 14 residues long. This CDR3 is CSARRGPNNSPLHF.

The V and J genes are TRBV20-1 and TRBJ2-5; the D call from TCRdb, TRBD1, cannot be confirmed without DNA. The CDR3 contains 15 residues. CDR1 is DFQATT and CDR2 is SNEGSKA in the germline V gene (reference sequence). The CDR3 sequence: CSASGDRVGKETQYF.

The genes are TRBV6-5 and TRBJ2-1; the TCRdb call, TRBD1, lacks DNA for checking. CDR1 is MNHEY, CDR2 SVGAGI, per germline. The CDR3 has 16 residues. This CDR3 is CASSYSFGGLGNGQFF.

CDR3 in amino acids: CSANRGPYGYTF. This chain connects TRBV20-1 to TRBJ1-2; TCRdb names TRBD1, which stays unverified in the absence of DNA. CDR3 length: 12 residues. Germline assignment: CDR1 DFQATT and CDR2 SNEGSKA (reference sequence).

The rearrangement uses TRBV10-3 and TRBJ2-1; lacking DNA, the TRBD2 call made by TCRdb goes unchecked. Germline V gene lookup returns CDR1 ENHRY and CDR2 SYGVKD. The CDR3 totals 18 residues. The CDR3 loop is CAISESPPLAGYYNEQFF.

The rearrangement links TRBV5-1 to TRBJ2-1; lacking DNA, the TRBD1 call made by TCRdb goes unchecked. From germline, CDR1 is SGHRS and CDR2 YFSETQ. The CDR3 runs 13 residues. CDR3 region: CASQQTGLVEQFF.

V and J are TRBV9 and TRBJ1-1; TCRdb proposes TRBD1, but this gene call is untestable without DNA. The germline gives CDR1 SGDLS, CDR2 YYNGEE. The CDR3 runs 13 residues. The chain's CDR3 is CASSVLQGSEAFF.

The J gene is TRBJ2-4, the V gene TRBV6-2 or TRBV6-3; the D call from TCRdb, TRBD1, cannot be confirmed without DNA. The CDR3 covers 15 residues. Germline values: CDR1 MNHEY, CDR2 SVGEGT. The CDR3 here is CASSRAGTAENIQYF.